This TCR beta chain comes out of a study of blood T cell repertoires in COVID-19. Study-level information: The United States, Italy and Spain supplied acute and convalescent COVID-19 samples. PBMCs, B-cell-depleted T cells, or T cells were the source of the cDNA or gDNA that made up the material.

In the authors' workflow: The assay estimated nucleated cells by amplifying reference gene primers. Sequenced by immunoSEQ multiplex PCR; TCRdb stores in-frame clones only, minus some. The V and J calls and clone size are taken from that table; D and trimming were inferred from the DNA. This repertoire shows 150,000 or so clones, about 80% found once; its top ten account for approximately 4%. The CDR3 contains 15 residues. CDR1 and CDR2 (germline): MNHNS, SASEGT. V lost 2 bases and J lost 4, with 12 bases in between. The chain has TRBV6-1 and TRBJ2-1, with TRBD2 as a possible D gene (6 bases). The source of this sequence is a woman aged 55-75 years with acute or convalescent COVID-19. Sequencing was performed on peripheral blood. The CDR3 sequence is CASSELRGAYNEQFF. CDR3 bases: TGTGCCAGCAGTGAATTGCGCGGGGCATACAATGAGCAGTTCTTC.